This TCR beta chain was identified in a study of T cells in Graves' hyperthyroidism and ophthalmopathy. Study-level findings and limits: Ophthalmopathy was identified by the model a median around 5.9 months ahead of onset. The majority of expanded thyroid clonotypes above 0.001 also appeared in blood.

For this clonotype: Its antigen is not known.

This CDR3 region has 12 residues. Germline V gene lookup returns CDR1 SEHNR and CDR2 FQNEAQ (reference sequence). The germline V and J ends were trimmed by 3 bases and 4 bases, with 5 bases remaining between them. RNA transcripts provided the source from which TCR beta CDR3 regions were amplified. The TCR CDR3 was amplified in a first-round RT-PCR using the HTBI primer set. Using its own MiXCR run on the multiplex PCR reads, TCRdb lists one record per CDR3 protein. The table has fewer than 650,000 distinct CDR3 sequences, about 14% seen once. The specimen was blood. The sequence derives from a woman in her late teens or twenties with Graves' ophthalmopathy. This chain links TRBV7-9 with TRBJ2-3; D remains ambiguous. CDR3 loop: CASSFLPDTQYF. The CDR3 nucleotides are TGTGCCAGCAGCTTTCTTCCAGATACGCAGTATTTT. The whole variable domain, remainder taken from reference TRBV7-9 and TRBJ2-3, is DTGVSQNPRHKITKRGQNVTFRCDPISEHNRLYWYRQTLGQGPEFLTYFQNEAQLEKSRLLSDRFSAERPKGSFSTLEIQRTEQGDSAMYLCASSFLPDTQYFGPGTRLTVL.